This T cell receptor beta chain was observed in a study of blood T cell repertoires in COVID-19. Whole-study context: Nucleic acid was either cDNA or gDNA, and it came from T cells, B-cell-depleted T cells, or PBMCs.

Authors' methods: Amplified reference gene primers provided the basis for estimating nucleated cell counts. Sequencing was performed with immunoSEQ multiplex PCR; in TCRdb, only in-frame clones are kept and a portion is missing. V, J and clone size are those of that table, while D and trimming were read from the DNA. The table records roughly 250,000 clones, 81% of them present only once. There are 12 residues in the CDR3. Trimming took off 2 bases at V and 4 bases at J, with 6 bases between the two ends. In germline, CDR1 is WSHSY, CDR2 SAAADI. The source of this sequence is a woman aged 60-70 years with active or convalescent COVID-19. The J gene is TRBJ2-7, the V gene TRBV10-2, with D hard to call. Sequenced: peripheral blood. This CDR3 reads CASSEEPYEQYF. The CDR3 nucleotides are TGCGCCAGCAGTGAGGAGCCTTACGAGCAGTACTTC.